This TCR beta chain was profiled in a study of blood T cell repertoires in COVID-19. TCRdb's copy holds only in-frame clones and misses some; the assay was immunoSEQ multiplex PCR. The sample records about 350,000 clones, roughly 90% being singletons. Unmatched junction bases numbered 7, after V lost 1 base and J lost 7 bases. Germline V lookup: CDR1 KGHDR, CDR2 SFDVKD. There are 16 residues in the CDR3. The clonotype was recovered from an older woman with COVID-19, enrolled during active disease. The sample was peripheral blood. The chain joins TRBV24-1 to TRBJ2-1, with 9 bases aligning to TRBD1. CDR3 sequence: CATSDLAGTGSNEQFF. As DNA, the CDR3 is TGTGCCACCAGTGATTTAGCCGGGACAGGGTCAAATGAGCAGTTCTTC.